This T cell receptor (beta chain) was sequenced in a study of T cell responses to AZD1222 COVID-19 vaccine. Overall study context: Analyses pooled second doses at about 4 or about 12 weeks.

Clones were read by immunoSEQ multiplex PCR, and TCRdb kept only the in-frame ones, dropping some. The sample includes 130,000 or so clones, approximately 94% of them seen just once. Study results and limitations: Possibly, clonal diversity was underestimated; donors were largely white British and included more females. Vaccine-associated CD4 TCRs ranged over spike, dominating at 160-218 and 743-854.

A remark on this clone: What it binds is unknown.

This TCR was sampled from an adult in good health. Sequenced here: peripheral blood, sampled on day 0 of AZD1222 vaccination.

CDR3: CSAAQETQYF. The CDR3 DNA reads TGCAGTGCTGCCCAAGAGACCCAGTACTTC. This rearrangement joins TRBV20-1 to TRBJ2-5; D is uncertain. Germline-derived CDR1 and CDR2 are DFQATT and SNEGSKA (reference sequence). Deletions cut 5 bases from V and 1 base from J, with 2 bases between. The CDR3 runs 10 residues.